Below are 25 T cell receptor beta chains sequenced from a single sample in a study of cytomegalovirus exposure and HLA in healthy donors. PCR involved 60 Vbeta and 13 Jbeta primers. Sequencing used immunoSEQ multiplex PCR; TCRdb keeps in-frame clones, though not all of them. This sample's clone table lists 150,000 or so clones. The sample consisted of PBMCs. The receptors stem from a man aged 18 to 29 in good health and CMV-seronegative.

CDR3 coding DNA: TGCGCCAGCAGCCAAGATCGACAGGCTAATTCACCCCTCCACTTT. It specifies CASSQDRQANSPLHF. V usage is TRBV4-1 and J usage is TRBJ1-6, with a tentative D call TRBD1 (6 bases). The CDR3 spans 15 residues. Germline V gene sequence: CDR1 MGHRA, CDR2 YSYEKL. V was clipped by 0 bases and J by 6 bases, with 9 bases between them.

This sequence joins TRBV7-9 and TRBJ2-7; 7 bases agree with TRBD2. The germline CDR1 and CDR2 sequences are SEHNR and FQNEAQ (reference sequence). This CDR3 spans 15 amino acids. V trimming: 0 bases; J trimming: 5 bases; junction bases outside the gene matches: 7. CDR3 nucleotide sequence: TGTGCCAGCAGCTTAGCTGGGGGGGTACGCCACGAGCAGTACTTC. Protein product: CASSLAGGVRHEQYF.

The chain couples TRBV5-1 to TRBJ1-4, with D hard to call. Trimming removed 5 bases from V and 8 bases from J, with 16 bases in between. The V gene's germline CDR1 is SGHRS and CDR2 YFSETQ. The CDR3 is 14 amino acids. As DNA, the CDR3 is TGCGCCAGCAGGCCTGATATTCAGGCGGAAAAACTGTTTTTT. It is translated as CASRPDIQAEKLFF.

This chain connects TRBV5-1 to TRBJ2-3, with D possibly being TRBD2 (5 bases). The germline V and J ends were trimmed by 1 base and 2 bases, with 5 bases remaining between them. This CDR3 is built from 13 residues. Germline lookup yields CDR1 SGHRS and CDR2 YFSETQ. The CDR3 DNA reads TGCGCCAGCAGCTTGCGGGACACAGATACGCAGTATTTT. Protein product: CASSLRDTDTQYF.

The genes are TRBV14 and TRBJ2-7, with D possibly being TRBD1 (5 bases). Germline CDR1 SGHDN, CDR2 FVKESK. The CDR3 is made up of 14 amino acids. V was cut by 0 bases and J by 3 bases, with 9 bases left in between. The CDR3 DNA follows: TGTGCCAGCAGCCAAGAAAGCAGGGTCTACGAGCAGTACTTC. It encodes CASSQESRVYEQYF.

Regarding this clone: Other DNA sequences in this sample translate to the same CDR3. J is TRBJ1-5 and V is TRBV7-3; D not certain. The V end lost 1 base, the J end lost 5 bases, and 6 bases lay between the germline ends. Germline lookup yields CDR1 SGHTA and CDR2 FQGTGA. CDR3 length equals 13 residues. The CDR3 here is CASSLSSDQPQHF. In DNA form, the CDR3 reads TGTGCCAGCAGCTTAAGCAGCGATCAGCCCCAGCATTTT.

The rearrangement links TRBV5-5 to TRBJ2-7; 8 bases fit TRBD1. Trimming removed 3 bases from V and 0 bases from J; junction bases left unmatched: 5. The CDR3 loop spans 15 amino acids. Germline assignment: CDR1 SGHKS and CDR2 YYEKEE (reference sequence). This chain's CDR3 is CASSSGTGRSYEQYF. The CDR3 DNA is TGTGCCAGCAGCTCGGGGACAGGACGCTCCTACGAGCAGTACTTC.

V usage is TRBV5-1 and J usage is TRBJ1-2; D is unclear. From germline, CDR1 is SGHRS and CDR2 YFSETQ. V gave up 4 bases and J gave up 2 bases, with 9 bases separating them. CDR3 length: 13 residues. This chain's CDR3 is CASSLDGNYGYTF. The CDR3 nucleotides are TGCGCCAGCAGCCTGGACGGGAACTATGGCTACACCTTC.

V is TRBV27 and J is TRBJ2-7; 9 bases map to TRBD1. This CDR3 spans 18 amino acids. The trim removed 4 bases at V and 0 bases at J, leaving 13 bases unmatched. CDR1 is MNHEY and CDR2 is SMNVEV in the germline V gene (reference sequence). The CDR3 nucleotides read TGTGCCAGCAGTTACACATTCTCACAGGGGGCTACCTCCTACGAGCAGTACTTC. Protein sequence: CASSYTFSQGATSYEQYF.

The chain couples TRBV19 to TRBJ1-2, with D perhaps matching TRBD1 (5 bases). The germline CDR1 and CDR2 sequences are LNHDA and SQIVND (reference sequence). This CDR3 has 14 amino acids. V shed 3 bases and J shed 8 bases, with 16 bases lying between them. The CDR3 protein is CASSIDRQGGGYTF. DNA of the CDR3: TGTGCCAGTAGTATCGATCGGCAGGGCGGCGGCTACACCTTC. Full variable domain (missing parts from reference TRBV19 and TRBJ1-2): DGGITQSPKYLFRKEGQNVTLSCEQNLNHDAMYWYRQDPGQGLRLIYYSQIVNDFQKGDIAEGYSVSREKKESFPLTVTSAQKNPTAFYLCASSIDRQGGGYTFGSGTRLTVV.

The chain has TRBV6-1 and TRBJ1-1; 8 bases are a match to TRBD1. V shed 4 bases, J shed 2 bases, and the junction held 9 bases outside the gene matches. CDR1 is MNHNS, CDR2 SASEGT, per germline. This CDR3 comprises 16 residues. CDR3: CASSGRQGSANTEAFF. The CDR3 coding sequence is TGTGCCAGCAGTGGAAGACAGGGGTCGGCTAACACTGAAGCTTTCTTT.

This chain connects TRBV19 to TRBJ1-3, with D uncertain. From germline, CDR1 is LNHDA and CDR2 SQIVND (reference sequence). CDR3 size: 15 residues. V was trimmed by 5 bases and J by 8 bases, leaving 19 bases between them. The CDR3 sequence is CASSRQAMNLHTIYF. The CDR3 DNA reads as TGTGCCAGTAGTCGCCAAGCTATGAATCTCCACACCATATATTTT.

The V gene is TRBV5-1, the J gene TRBJ2-1; D may be TRBD2 (6 bases). With 10 bases removed from V and 2 bases from J, the gap between germline ends came to 28 bases. The CDR3 covers 18 residues. Per germline, CDR1 SGHRS and CDR2 YFSETQ. The CDR3 here is CARARRKVADTTYNEQFF. The CDR3 region has the DNA TGCGCCCGCGCCCGACGAAAAGTAGCGGACACAACCTACAATGAGCAGTTCTTC.

This chain links TRBV5-8 with TRBJ2-7; 7 nucleotides match TRBD1. Germline V lookup: CDR1 SGHTS, CDR2 YDEGEE. This CDR3 has 15 amino acids. The V and J ends lost 0 bases and 4 bases, in that order; junction bases with no gene match: 7. The CDR3 loop is CASSLAGTAGYEQYF. The CDR3 DNA reads TGTGCCAGCAGCTTGGCCGGGACAGCAGGTTACGAGCAGTACTTC.

This chain joins TRBV7-2 and TRBJ2-1; 9 nucleotides align to TRBD2. With V trimmed by 1 base and J by 9 bases, 7 bases remained unmatched. The CDR3 is made up of 15 amino acids. Germline CDR1 SGHTA, CDR2 FQGNSA. Here the CDR3 reads CASSLESSGIGEQFF. The DNA of the CDR3 is TGTGCCAGCAGCTTAGAGTCTAGCGGGATAGGTGAGCAGTTCTTC.

The gene calls are TRBV6-1 and TRBJ2-1, with D tentatively TRBD2 (5 bases). The ends were cut back, 3 bases at V and 13 bases at J, with 10 bases in the middle. This CDR3 is built from 11 residues. CDR1 and CDR2 from the germline V gene are MNHNS and SASEGT. CDR3 sequence: CASSELAYQFF. The CDR3 nucleotides are TGTGCCAGCAGTGAGCTAGCATATCAGTTCTTC.

The chain couples TRBV5-1 to TRBJ2-2; 9 nucleotides align to TRBD2. CDR1 and CDR2 from the germline V gene are SGHRS and YFSETQ. This CDR3 region has 15 residues. Trimming at V came to 4 bases and at J to 1 base, leaving 2 bases not matched to a gene. The CDR3 region is CASSPAGGNTGELFF. DNA for the CDR3: TGCGCCAGCAGCCCAGCGGGGGGGAACACCGGGGAGCTGTTTTTT.

The genes are TRBV4-3 and TRBJ1-5, with D hard to call. Germline V lookup: CDR1 LGHNA, CDR2 YSLEER. The CDR3 spans 16 residues. Trimming removed 2 bases at V and 3 bases at J, with 14 bases between. In DNA, the CDR3 is TGCGCCAGCAGCCAAACCCCCGGAGGGATCAATCAGCCCCAGCATTTT. Protein product: CASSQTPGGINQPQHF.

The genes are TRBV7-9 and TRBJ2-5; the match to TRBD2 covers 12 bases. This CDR3 comprises 18 residues. Germline assignment: CDR1 SEHNR and CDR2 FQNEAQ (reference sequence). Losses at the gene ends were 1 base for V and 5 bases for J; bases not matched to a gene: 11. CDR3 in amino acids: CASSLGASGRAELETQYF. CDR3 sequence (DNA): TGTGCCAGCAGCTTAGGAGCTAGCGGGAGGGCCGAGCTTGAGACCCAGTACTTC.

The chain recombines TRBV7-3 with TRBJ1-1; D gene unclear. The germline V and J ends were trimmed by 2 bases and 1 base, with 5 bases remaining between them. CDR1 SGHTA and CDR2 FQGTGA come from the germline V gene. The CDR3 is 13 residues long. CDR3 region: CASSLSGNTEAFF. DNA of the CDR3: TGTGCCAGCAGCTTATCCGGGAACACTGAAGCTTTCTTT. The complete variable domain, with remaining parts taken from reference TRBV7-3 and TRBJ1-1, reads GAGVSQTPSNKVTEKGKYVELRCDPISGHTALYWYRQSLGQGPEFLIYFQGTGAADDSGLPNDRFFAVRPEGSVSTLKIQRTERGDSAVYLCASSLSGNTEAFFGQGTRLTVV.

The CDR3 loop is CASSVSGTDYNEQFF. The CDR3 nucleotides are TGCGCCAGCAGCGTTTCCGGGACAGACTACAATGAGCAGTTCTTC. This sequence joins TRBV5-1 and TRBJ2-1; 7 bases map to TRBD1. Germline V CDR1 and CDR2: SGHRS, YFSETQ. There are 15 residues in the CDR3. J gave up 3 bases and V 4 bases, and 7 bases lay outside the gene matches.

The chain has TRBV18 and TRBJ2-2; 9 bases are shared with TRBD2. J gave up 4 bases and V 3 bases, and 9 bases lay outside the gene matches. This CDR3 spans 17 amino acids. Looked up from germline, CDR1 is KGHSH and CDR2 is LQKENI. The CDR3 loop reads CASSPPGLALSTGELFF. For the CDR3, the DNA is TGTGCCAGCTCACCCCCGGGACTAGCCTTAAGCACCGGGGAGCTGTTTTTT.

This chain uses TRBV5-1 with TRBJ2-2, with a tentative D call TRBD1 (6 bases). The CDR3 is 14 amino acids. Deletions cut 0 bases from V and 7 bases from J, with 10 bases between. In germline, CDR1 is SGHRS, CDR2 YFSETQ. The CDR3 here is CASSLEGVVGELFF. CDR3 DNA sequence: TGCGCCAGCAGCTTGGAGGGGGTTGTCGGGGAGCTGTTTTTT.

The genes are TRBV7-6 and TRBJ2-4; TRBD1 aligns across 8 bases. Trimming took 3 bases from V and 6 from J; bases not matched to a gene: 1. Looked up from germline, CDR1 is SGHVS and CDR2 is FNYEAQ. This CDR3 comprises 13 residues. CDR3 sequence reads: CASSLGTGNIQYF. CDR3 DNA sequence: TGTGCCAGCAGCTTGGGGACAGGAAACATTCAGTACTTC.

A remark on this clone: An end of the junction does not agree with germline; a read error may underlie this. V and J are TRBV28 and TRBJ2-7, with 9 bases that match TRBD2. The germline CDR1 and CDR2 sequences are MDHEN and SYDVKM. The CDR3 has 13 amino acids. CDR3 amino acids: CACSGAGGSEQYF. CDR3 coding DNA: TGTGCCTGCAGCGGGGCGGGAGGGTCCGAGCAGTACTTC.